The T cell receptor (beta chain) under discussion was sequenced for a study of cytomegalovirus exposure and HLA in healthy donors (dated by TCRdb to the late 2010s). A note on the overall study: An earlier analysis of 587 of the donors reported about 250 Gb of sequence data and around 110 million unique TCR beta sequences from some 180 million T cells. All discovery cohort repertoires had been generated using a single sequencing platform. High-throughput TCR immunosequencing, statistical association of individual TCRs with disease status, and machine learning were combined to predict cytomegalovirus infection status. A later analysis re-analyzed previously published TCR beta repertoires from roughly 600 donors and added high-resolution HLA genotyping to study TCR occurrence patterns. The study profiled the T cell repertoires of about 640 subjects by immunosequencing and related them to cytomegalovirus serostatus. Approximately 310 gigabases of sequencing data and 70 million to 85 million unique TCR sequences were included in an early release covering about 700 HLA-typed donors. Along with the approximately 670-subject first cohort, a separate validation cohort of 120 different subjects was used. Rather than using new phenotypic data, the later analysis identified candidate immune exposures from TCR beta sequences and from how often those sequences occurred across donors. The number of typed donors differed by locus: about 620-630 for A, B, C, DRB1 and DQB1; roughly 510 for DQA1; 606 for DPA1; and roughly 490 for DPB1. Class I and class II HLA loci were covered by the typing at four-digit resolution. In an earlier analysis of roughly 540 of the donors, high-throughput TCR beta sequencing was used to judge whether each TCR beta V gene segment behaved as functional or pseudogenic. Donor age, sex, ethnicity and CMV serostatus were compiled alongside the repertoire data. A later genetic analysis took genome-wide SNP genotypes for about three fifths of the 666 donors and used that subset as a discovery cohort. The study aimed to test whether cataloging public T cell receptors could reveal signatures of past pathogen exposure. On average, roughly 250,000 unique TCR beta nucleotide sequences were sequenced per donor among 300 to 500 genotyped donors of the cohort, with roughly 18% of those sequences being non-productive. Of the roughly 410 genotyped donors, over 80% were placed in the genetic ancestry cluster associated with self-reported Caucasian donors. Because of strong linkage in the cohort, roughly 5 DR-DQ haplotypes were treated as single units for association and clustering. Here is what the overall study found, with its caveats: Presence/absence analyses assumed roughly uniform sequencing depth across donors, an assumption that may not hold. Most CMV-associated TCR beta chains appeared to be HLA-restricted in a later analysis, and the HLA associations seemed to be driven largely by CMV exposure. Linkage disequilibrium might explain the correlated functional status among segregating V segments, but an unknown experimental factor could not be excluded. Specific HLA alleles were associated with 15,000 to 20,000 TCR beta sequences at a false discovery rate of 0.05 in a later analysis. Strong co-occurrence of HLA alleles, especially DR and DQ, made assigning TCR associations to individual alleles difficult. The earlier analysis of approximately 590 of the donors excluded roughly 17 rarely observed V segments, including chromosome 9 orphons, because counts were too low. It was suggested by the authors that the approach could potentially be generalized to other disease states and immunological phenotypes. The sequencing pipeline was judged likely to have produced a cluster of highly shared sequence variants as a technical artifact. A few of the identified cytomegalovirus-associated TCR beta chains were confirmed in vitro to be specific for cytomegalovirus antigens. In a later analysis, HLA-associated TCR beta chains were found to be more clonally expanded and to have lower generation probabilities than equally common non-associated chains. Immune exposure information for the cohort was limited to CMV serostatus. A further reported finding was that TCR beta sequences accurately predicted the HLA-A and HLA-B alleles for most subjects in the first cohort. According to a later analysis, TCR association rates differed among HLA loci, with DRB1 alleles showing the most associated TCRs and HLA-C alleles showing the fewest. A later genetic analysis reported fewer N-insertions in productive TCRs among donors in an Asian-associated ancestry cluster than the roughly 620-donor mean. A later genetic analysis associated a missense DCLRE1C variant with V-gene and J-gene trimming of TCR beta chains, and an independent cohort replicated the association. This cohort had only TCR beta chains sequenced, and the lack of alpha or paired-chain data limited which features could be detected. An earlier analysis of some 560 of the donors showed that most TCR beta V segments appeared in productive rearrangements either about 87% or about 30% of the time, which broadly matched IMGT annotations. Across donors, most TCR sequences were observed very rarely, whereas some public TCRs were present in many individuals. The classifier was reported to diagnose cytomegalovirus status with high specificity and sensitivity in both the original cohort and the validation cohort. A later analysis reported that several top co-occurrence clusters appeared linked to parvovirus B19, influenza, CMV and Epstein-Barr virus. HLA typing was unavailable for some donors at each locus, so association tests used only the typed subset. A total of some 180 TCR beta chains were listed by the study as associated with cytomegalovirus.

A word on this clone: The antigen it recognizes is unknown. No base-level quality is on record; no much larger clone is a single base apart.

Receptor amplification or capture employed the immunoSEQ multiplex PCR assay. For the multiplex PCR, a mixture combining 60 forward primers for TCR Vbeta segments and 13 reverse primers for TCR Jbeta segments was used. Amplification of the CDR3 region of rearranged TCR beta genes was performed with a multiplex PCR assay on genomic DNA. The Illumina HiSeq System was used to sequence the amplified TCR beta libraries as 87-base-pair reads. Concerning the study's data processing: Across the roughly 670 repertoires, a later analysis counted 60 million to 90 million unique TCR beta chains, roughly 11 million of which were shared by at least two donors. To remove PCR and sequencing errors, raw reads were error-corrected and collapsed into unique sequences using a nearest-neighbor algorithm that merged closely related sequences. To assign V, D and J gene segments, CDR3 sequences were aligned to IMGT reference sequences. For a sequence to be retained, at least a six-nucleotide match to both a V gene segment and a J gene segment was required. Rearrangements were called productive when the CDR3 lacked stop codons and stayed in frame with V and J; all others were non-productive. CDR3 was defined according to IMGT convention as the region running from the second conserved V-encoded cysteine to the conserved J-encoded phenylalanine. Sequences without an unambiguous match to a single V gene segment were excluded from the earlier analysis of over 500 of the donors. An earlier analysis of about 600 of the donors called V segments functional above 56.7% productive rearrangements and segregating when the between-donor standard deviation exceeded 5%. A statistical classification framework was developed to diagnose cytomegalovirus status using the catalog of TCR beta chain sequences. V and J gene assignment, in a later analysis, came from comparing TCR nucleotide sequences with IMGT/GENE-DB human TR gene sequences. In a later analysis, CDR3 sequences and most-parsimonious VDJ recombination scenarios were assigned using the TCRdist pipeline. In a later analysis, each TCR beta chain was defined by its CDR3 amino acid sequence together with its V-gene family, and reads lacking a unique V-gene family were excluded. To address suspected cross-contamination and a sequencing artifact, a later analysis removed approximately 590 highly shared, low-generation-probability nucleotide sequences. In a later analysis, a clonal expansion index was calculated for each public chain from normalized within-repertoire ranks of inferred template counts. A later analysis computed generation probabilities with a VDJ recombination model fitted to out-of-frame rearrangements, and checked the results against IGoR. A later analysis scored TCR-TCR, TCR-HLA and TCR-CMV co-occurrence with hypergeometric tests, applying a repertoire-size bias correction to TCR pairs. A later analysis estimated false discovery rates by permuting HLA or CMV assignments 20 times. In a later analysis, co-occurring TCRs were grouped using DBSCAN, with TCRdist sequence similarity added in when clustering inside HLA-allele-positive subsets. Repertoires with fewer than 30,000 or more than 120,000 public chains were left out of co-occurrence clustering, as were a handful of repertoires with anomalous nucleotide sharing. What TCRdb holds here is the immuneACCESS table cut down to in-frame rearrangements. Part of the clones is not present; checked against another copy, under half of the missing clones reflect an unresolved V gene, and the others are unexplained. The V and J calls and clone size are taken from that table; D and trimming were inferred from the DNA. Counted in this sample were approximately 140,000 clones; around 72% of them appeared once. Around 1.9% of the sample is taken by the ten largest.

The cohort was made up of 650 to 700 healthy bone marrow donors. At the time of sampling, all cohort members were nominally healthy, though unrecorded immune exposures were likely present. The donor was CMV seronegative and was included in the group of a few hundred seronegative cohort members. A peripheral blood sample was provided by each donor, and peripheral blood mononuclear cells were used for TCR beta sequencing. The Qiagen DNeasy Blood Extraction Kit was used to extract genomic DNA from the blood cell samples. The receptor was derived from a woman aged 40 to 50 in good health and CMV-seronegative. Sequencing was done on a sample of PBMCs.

The bases read TGTGCCAGCAGATCGGGACTTCTTATTCTAAATGAGCAGTTCTTC. Translation gives CASRSGLLILNEQFF. The V and J genes are TRBV27 and TRBJ2-1, and possibly TRBD2, on 6 matching bases. The V end loses 6 bases and the J end loses 7 bases, and a stretch of 19 bases separates them. The germline V gene (reference sequence) supplies CDR1 MNHEY and CDR2 SMNVEV. Its CDR3 holds 15 amino acids, cysteine through phenylalanine. The DNA shown is the 45-base CDR3, in frame from base 1.